These 4 T cell receptor beta chains originate from one sample sequenced in a study of blood T cell repertoires in COVID-19. Clones were sequenced by immunoSEQ multiplex PCR, and TCRdb holds only the in-frame ones, with some missing. The sample shows over 120,000 clones, 80% to 85% of them seen only once. The material sequenced was peripheral blood. The receptor source for this set is a woman aged 55-69 years with acute or convalescent COVID-19.

The genes are TRBV12-3 or TRBV12-4 and TRBJ1-1; tentatively, D is TRBD1 (5 bases). V lost 3 bases and J 8 bases, leaving 13 bases between the germline ends. The CDR3 is made up of 13 amino acids. The CDR3 is CASSFRRGPEAFF. CDR3 coding DNA: TGTGCCAGCAGTTTCCGTAGGGGTCCCGAAGCTTTCTTT.

V and J are TRBV18 and TRBJ2-1; a possible D gene is TRBD2 (5 bases). Germline-derived CDR1 and CDR2 are KGHSH and LQKENI. CDR3 size: 17 residues. V was shortened by 1 base and J by 7 bases, with 20 bases between the two germline ends. The CDR3 region is CASSPLGSREKGNEQFF. The CDR3, as DNA: TGTGCCAGCTCACCACTTGGGAGTCGGGAAAAGGGTAATGAGCAGTTCTTC. The full variable domain, in which reference TRBV18 and TRBJ2-1 provide the parts outside the CDR3, is NAGVMQNPRHLVRRRGQEARLRCSPMKGHSHVYWYRQLPEEGLKFMVYLQKENIIDESGMPKERFSAEFPKEGPSILRIQQVVRGDSAAYFCASSPLGSREKGNEQFFGPGTRLTVL.

The CDR3 sequence: CASSQAPGLDTQYF. The CDR3 DNA is TGCGCCAGCAGCCAAGCCCCCGGGTTAGATACGCAGTATTTT. The chain links TRBV4-1 to TRBJ2-3, with D unclear. Trimming took 1 base from V and 5 from J, leaving 10 bases between them. The CDR3 contains 14 residues. Germline assignment: CDR1 MGHRA and CDR2 YSYEKL.

CDR3: CAISDNAGPSYNEQFF. In DNA, the CDR3 is TGTGCCATCAGTGACAATGCGGGACCATCCTACAATGAGCAGTTCTTC. The chain couples TRBV10-3 to TRBJ2-1; weak D call: TRBD2 (6 bases). The ends were cut back, 3 bases at V and 1 base at J, with 13 bases in the middle. The germline CDR1 and CDR2 sequences are ENHRY and SYGVKD. The CDR3 has 16 residues.